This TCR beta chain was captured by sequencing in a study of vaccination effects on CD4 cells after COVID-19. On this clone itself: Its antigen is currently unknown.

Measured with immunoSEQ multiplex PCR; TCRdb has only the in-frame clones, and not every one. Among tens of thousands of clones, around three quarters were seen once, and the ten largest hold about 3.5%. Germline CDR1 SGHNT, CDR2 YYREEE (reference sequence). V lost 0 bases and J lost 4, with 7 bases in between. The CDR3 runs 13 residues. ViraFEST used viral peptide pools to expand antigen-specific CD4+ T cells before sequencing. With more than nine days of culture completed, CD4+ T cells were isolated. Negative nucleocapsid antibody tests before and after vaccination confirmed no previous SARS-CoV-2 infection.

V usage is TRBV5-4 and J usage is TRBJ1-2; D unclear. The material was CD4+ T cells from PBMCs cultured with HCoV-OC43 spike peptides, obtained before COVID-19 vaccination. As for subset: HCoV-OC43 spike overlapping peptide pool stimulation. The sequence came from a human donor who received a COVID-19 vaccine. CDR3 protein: CASSLGLRYGYTF. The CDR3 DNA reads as TGTGCCAGCAGCTTGGGACTACGCTATGGCTACACCTTC. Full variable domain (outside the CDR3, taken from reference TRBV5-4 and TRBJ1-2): ETGVTQSPTHLIKTRGQQVTLRCSSQSGHNTVSWYQQALGQGPQFIFQYYREEENGRGNFPPRFSGLQFPNYSSELNVNALELDDSALYLCASSLGLRYGYTFGSGTRLTVV.